A single count supports the clone carrying this TCR beta chain. The antigen is undetermined. The second PCR ran roughly 6 to 11 cycles with a sample-barcoded 5' primer and J-beta primers. TCRdb ran MiXCR on the 5' RACE reads and lists one entry per CDR3 protein. The repertoire has 1.5 million to 2 million distinct CDR3 sequences, 49% of them found once; the top ten carry around 2.1%. This specimen comes from a study of blood T cells in healthy people across ages. Broader study findings: Because sorting was not performed, PBMCs prevented conclusive naive versus antigen-experienced comparison.

Germline CDR1 SGHTA, CDR2 FQGNSA. This CDR3 is 15 amino acids long. After removal of 2 bases from V and 0 bases from J, the junction contained 3 bases not matched to a gene. Healthy Russian Caucasian donors spanned ages about 6 to 100 years. Each donor gave around 9.3 milliliters of peripheral blood. The genes are TRBV7-2 and TRBJ1-2; 7 nucleotides line up with TRBD1. The origin of this receptor is a woman in her 40s in good health. Sequenced: blood. CDR3 DNA sequence: TGTGCCAGCAGCTTACACAGGGGCTCTAACTATGGCTACACCTTC. Encoded protein: CASSLHRGSNYGYTF.